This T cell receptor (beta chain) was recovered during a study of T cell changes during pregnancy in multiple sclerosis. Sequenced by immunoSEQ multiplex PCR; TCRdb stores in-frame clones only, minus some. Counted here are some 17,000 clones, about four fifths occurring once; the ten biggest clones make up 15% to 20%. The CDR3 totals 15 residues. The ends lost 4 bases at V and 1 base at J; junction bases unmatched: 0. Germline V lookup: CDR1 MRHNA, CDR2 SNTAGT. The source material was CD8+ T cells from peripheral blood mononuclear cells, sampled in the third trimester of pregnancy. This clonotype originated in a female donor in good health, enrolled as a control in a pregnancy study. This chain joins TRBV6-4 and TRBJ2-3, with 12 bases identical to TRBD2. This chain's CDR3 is CASSGTSGGTDTQYF. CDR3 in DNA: TGTGCCAGCAGTGGGACTAGCGGGGGCACAGATACGCAGTATTTT.